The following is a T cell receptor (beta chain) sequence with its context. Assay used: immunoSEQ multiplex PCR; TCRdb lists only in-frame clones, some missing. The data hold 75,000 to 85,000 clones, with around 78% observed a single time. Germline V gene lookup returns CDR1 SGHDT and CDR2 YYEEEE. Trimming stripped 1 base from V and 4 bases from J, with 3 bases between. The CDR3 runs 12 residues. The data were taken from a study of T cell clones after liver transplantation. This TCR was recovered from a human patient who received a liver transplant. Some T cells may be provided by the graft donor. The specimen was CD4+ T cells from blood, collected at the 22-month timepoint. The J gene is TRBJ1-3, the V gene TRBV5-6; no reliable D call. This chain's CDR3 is CASSLSGNTIYF. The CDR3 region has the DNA TGTGCCAGCAGCTTGTCCGGAAACACCATATATTTT.